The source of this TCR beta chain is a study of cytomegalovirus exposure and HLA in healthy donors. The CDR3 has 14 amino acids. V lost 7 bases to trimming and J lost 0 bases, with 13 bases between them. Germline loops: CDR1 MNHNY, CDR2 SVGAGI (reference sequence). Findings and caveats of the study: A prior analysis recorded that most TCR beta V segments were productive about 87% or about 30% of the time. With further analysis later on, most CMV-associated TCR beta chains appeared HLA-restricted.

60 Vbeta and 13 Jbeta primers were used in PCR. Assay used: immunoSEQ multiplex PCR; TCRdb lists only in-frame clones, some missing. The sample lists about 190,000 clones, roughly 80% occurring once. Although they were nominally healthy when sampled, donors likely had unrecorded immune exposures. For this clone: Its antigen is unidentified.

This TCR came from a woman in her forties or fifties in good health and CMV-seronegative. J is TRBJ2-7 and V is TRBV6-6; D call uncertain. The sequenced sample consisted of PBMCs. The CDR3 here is CASTLTPSSYEQYF. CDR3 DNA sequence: TGTGCCAGCACCCTCACCCCTAGCTCCTACGAGCAGTACTTC.